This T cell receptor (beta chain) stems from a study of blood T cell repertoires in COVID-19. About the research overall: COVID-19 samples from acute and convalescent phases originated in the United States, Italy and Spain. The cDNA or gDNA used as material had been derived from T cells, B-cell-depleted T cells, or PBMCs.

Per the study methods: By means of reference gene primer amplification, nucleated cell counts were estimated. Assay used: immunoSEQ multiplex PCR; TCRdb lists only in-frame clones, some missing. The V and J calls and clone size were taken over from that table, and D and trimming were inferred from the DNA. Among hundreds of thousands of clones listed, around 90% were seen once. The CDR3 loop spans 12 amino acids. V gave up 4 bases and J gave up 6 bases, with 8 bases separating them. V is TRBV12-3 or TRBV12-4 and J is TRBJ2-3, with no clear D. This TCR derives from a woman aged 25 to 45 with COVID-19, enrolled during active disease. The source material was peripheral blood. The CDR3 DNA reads TGTGCCAGCAGTTATCATTTGGATACGCAGTATTTT. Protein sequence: CASSYHLDTQYF.